This is a list of T cell receptor beta chains from one sample in a study of blood T cell repertoires in COVID-19. Measured with immunoSEQ multiplex PCR; TCRdb has only the in-frame clones, and not every one. The table has about 200,000 clones, nearly 90% seen once. The sequencing sample was made of peripheral blood. The receptors stem from a man between 45 and 60 years old with COVID-19, enrolled during active disease. Each CDR3 is given with its conserved first and last residue. Each record gives: V gene, J gene, D gene, clone size, CDR3 length, CDR3 DNA, CDR3 protein. The D gene is left open where the match is weak. Clone sizes are given selectively: once, few, many, or a class where the clone is expanded.

v_gene: TRBV19
j_gene: TRBJ1-6
d_gene: TRBD1
abundance: .
len: 14
CDR3nt: TGTGCCAGTAAGCCGGGACAGGGGAATTCACCCCTCCACTTT
CDR3aa: CASKPGQGNSPLHF

v_gene: TRBV19
j_gene: TRBJ2-2
d_gene: TRBD1
abundance: .
len: 15
CDR3nt: TGTGCCAGTACCAGGGGGAATGCGAACACCGGGGAGCTGTTTTTT
CDR3aa: CASTRGNANTGELFF

v_gene: TRBV5-6
j_gene: TRBJ1-4
d_gene: TRBD1
abundance: .
len: 16
CDR3nt: TGTGCCAGCAGCCCAATGCCGGGACAGTCGAATGAAAAACTGTTTTTT
CDR3aa: CASSPMPGQSNEKLFF

v_gene: TRBV9
j_gene: TRBJ2-3
d_gene: .
abundance: many
len: 10
CDR3nt: TGTGCCGGCCCCACAGATACGCAGTATTTT
CDR3aa: CAGPTDTQYF

v_gene: TRBV5-1
j_gene: TRBJ1-6
d_gene: TRBD1
abundance: .
len: 15
CDR3nt: TGCGCCAGCAGCAGAGGGGACAGGGACAATTCACCCCTCCACTTT
CDR3aa: CASSRGDRDNSPLHF

v_gene: TRBV6-2/TRBV6-3
j_gene: TRBJ1-2
d_gene: TRBD1
abundance: .
len: 15
CDR3nt: TGTGCCAGCAGTTACCTTGGGACAGCTAACTATGGCTACACCTTC
CDR3aa: CASSYLGTANYGYTF

v_gene: TRBV3-1/TRBV3-2
j_gene: TRBJ2-3
d_gene: .
abundance: .
len: 16
CDR3nt: TGTGCCAGCAGCCAAGATAAGAAGGGGCTATCAGATACGCAGTATTTT
CDR3aa: CASSQDKKGLSDTQYF

v_gene: TRBV10-3
j_gene: TRBJ1-1
d_gene: TRBD1
abundance: .
len: 17
CDR3nt: TGTGCCATCAGTGAGTCCCGGGACAGACTTTCGAACACTGAAGCTTTCTTT
CDR3aa: CAISESRDRLSNTEAFF

v_gene: TRBV18
j_gene: TRBJ1-6
d_gene: TRBD1
abundance: .
len: 18
CDR3nt: TGTGCCAGCTCACCATTCAACCTTGACAGGGGGGTTAATTCACCCCTCCACTTT
CDR3aa: CASSPFNLDRGVNSPLHF

v_gene: TRBV19
j_gene: TRBJ1-3
d_gene: TRBD1
abundance: .
len: 16
CDR3nt: TGTGCCAGTAGTACCGGGACAGATGGCTCTGGAAACACCATATATTTT
CDR3aa: CASSTGTDGSGNTIYF

v_gene: TRBV25-1
j_gene: TRBJ1-2
d_gene: .
abundance: .
len: 17
CDR3nt: TGTGCCAGCAGTGACCATCACACAGGGCCCCCTAACTATGGCTACACCTTC
CDR3aa: CASSDHHTGPPNYGYTF

v_gene: TRBV9
j_gene: TRBJ2-2
d_gene: .
abundance: once
len: 16
CDR3nt: TGTGCCAGCAGCGTAGGGCAGGGGACGAACACCGGGGAGCTGTTTTTT
CDR3aa: CASSVGQGTNTGELFF